The 17 T cell receptor beta chains below all came from one sample that was sequenced in a study of technical replicates of blood from a few donors. Sequenced by immunoSEQ multiplex PCR; TCRdb stores in-frame clones only, minus some. The table lists 79,000 or so clones, just under 95% of them singletons. Sequencing was performed on T cells isolated from PBMCs. The receptors derive from a human donor in good health.

V usage is TRBV19 and J usage is TRBJ2-4; D might be TRBD1 (5 bases). The CDR3 runs to 12 residues. The germline gives CDR1 LNHDA, CDR2 SQIVND (reference sequence). V lost 6 bases and J lost 7, with 10 bases in between. CDR3 region: CASRNSGNIQYF. The CDR3 DNA follows: TGTGCCAGTAGAAACTCAGGGAACATTCAGTACTTC.

The V gene is TRBV29-1, the J gene TRBJ2-5; no definite D call. The V gene's germline CDR1 is SQVTM and CDR2 ANQGSEA. The CDR3 has 13 residues. The germline V and J ends were trimmed by 2 bases and 2 bases, with 9 bases remaining between them. The chain's CDR3 is CSVEILVQETQYF. CDR3 sequence (DNA): TGCAGCGTTGAAATATTAGTTCAAGAGACCCAGTACTTC.

The chain combines TRBV5-1 with TRBJ2-2; D not resolved. V lost 2 bases, J lost 4 bases, and 12 bases lay in between. Germline V gene sequence: CDR1 SGHRS, CDR2 YFSETQ. This CDR3 spans 15 amino acids. CDR3 nucleotides: TGCGCCAGCAGCTTCCTACTGGCTAGCACCGGGGAGCTGTTTTTT. Protein sequence: CASSFLLASTGELFF.

The rearrangement uses TRBV19 and TRBJ2-7; 13 bases are shared with TRBD2. The trim removed 5 bases at V and 6 bases at J, leaving 10 bases unmatched. Germline CDR1 reads LNHDA; CDR2 reads SQIVND (reference sequence). The CDR3 spans 16 residues. Here the CDR3 DNA reads TGTGCCAGTAGTTATGGTGGGACTAGCGGGATTTCCGAGCAGTACTTC. Residues: CASSYGGTSGISEQYF.

This clone was counted between two and nine times. The chain uses TRBV27 and TRBJ1-1; D is possibly TRBD1 (5 bases). The length of the CDR3 is 13 residues. The V end was cut by 4 bases, the J end by 5 bases, with 11 bases between. Per the germline V gene, CDR1 is MNHEY and CDR2 is SMNVEV (reference sequence). CDR3 DNA sequence: TGTGCCAGCAGTTGGCAGGGAAGAACTGAAGCTTTCTTT. Amino acids: CASSWQGRTEAFF.

The CDR3 loop is CASRLGRGWVSTDTQYF. CDR3 DNA sequence: TGTGCCAGCAGGTTGGGCAGGGGATGGGTAAGCACAGATACGCAGTATTTT. This chain connects TRBV2 to TRBJ2-3, with D maybe TRBD1 (6 bases). CDR1 SNHLY and CDR2 FYNNEI come from the germline V gene. The V gene lost 6 bases and the J gene lost 0 bases, with 19 bases spanning the gap. The CDR3 runs 17 residues. The full variable domain, rest sourced from reference TRBV2 and TRBJ2-3, is EPEVTQTPSHQVTQMGQEVILRCVPISNHLYFYWYRQILGQKVEFLVSFYNNEISEKSEIFDDQFSVERPDGSNFTLKIRSTKLEDSAMYFCASRLGRGWVSTDTQYFGPGTRLTVL.

The chain carries TRBV7-3 and TRBJ1-5, with a weak D call TRBD1 (5 bases). The germline V gene encodes CDR1 SGHTA and CDR2 FQGTGA. The CDR3 extends over 13 amino acids. The V end was cut by 4 bases, the J end by 7 bases, with 11 bases between. The CDR3 bases are TGTGCCAGCAGCTCCCGACCAGGGCAGCCCCAGCATTTT. It encodes CASSSRPGQPQHF.

V and J are TRBV30 and TRBJ2-7; 9 bases map to TRBD1. From germline, CDR1 is GTSNPN and CDR2 SVGIG (reference sequence). The CDR3 sequence is 14 residues long. V lost 2 bases and J lost 3; bases outside the gene matches: 5. CDR3 sequence: CAWSMDRGYYEQYF. The CDR3 nucleotides read TGTGCCTGGAGTATGGACAGGGGCTACTACGAGCAGTACTTC.

The V call is TRBV6-5, the J call TRBJ2-3, with 10 nucleotides matching TRBD2. Unmatched junction bases numbered 4, after V lost 5 bases and J lost 2 bases. The CDR3 covers 15 residues. CDR1 and CDR2 from the germline V gene are MNHEY and SVGAGI. The CDR3: CASSLLAGYTDTQYF. The CDR3 nucleotides read TGTGCCAGCAGTCTACTAGCGGGATACACAGATACGCAGTATTTT.

CDR3 amino acids: CASSLQGEPNEAFF. CDR3 nucleotide sequence: TGTGCCAGCTCATTACAGGGGGAACCCAATGAAGCTTTCTTT. J is TRBJ1-1 and V is TRBV9; 8 nucleotides match TRBD1. The CDR3 is 14 residues long. Germline loops: CDR1 SGDLS, CDR2 YYNGEE. V was pared by 7 bases and J by 7 bases, with 12 bases of the junction left unmatched. The whole variable domain, filled in from reference TRBV9 and TRBJ1-1, reads DSGVTQTPKHLITATGQRVTLRCSPRSGDLSVYWYQQSLDQGLQFLIQYYNGEERAKGNILERFSAQQFPDLHSELNLSSLELGDSALYFCASSLQGEPNEAFFGQGTRLTVV.

J is TRBJ2-5 and V is TRBV18, with TRBD2 identical over 7 bases. This CDR3 has 17 residues. V lost 3 bases to trimming and J lost 4 bases; unmatched junction nucleotides: 14. The germline gives CDR1 KGHSH, CDR2 LQKENI. This CDR3 is CASSPFSKREGRETQYF. The CDR3 nucleotides read TGTGCCAGCTCACCTTTCTCGAAGAGGGAGGGGAGAGAGACCCAGTACTTC.

The chain recombines TRBV28 with TRBJ2-7; 9 bases agree with TRBD1. This CDR3 contains 10 residues. Germline lookup yields CDR1 MDHEN and CDR2 SYDVKM. Trimming removed 10 bases from V and 12 bases from J; junction bases left unmatched: 7. The CDR3 protein is CAIGRDRAYF. The CDR3 DNA reads TGTGCCATAGGTCGGGACAGGGCGTACTTC. The full variable domain, rest sourced from reference TRBV28 and TRBJ2-7, is DVKVTQSSRYLVKRTGEKVFLECVQDMDHENMFWYRQDPGLGLRLIYFSYDVKMKEKGDIPEGYSVSREKKERFSLILESASTNQTSMYLCAIGRDRAYFGPGTRLTVT.

The rearrangement uses TRBV11-2 and TRBJ2-3; TRBD2 matches at 11 bases. The CDR3 consists of 17 residues. Germline V gene sequence: CDR1 SGHAT, CDR2 FQNNGV. Losses at the gene ends were 4 bases for V and 4 bases for J; bases not matched to a gene: 10. The CDR3 reads CASSSIYSGRVPDTQYF. For the CDR3, the DNA is TGTGCCAGCAGCTCAATTTATAGCGGGAGGGTTCCAGATACGCAGTATTTT.

This clone was picked up one time. Germline is not matched at one junction end, which may reflect a read error. As DNA, the CDR3 is TGTGCCAGCTTACCAAGGACAGGGAACACTGAAGCTTTCTTT. It encodes CASLPRTGNTEAFF. This chain joins TRBV18 and TRBJ1-1; 7 bases are a match to TRBD1. Germline assignment: CDR1 KGHSH and CDR2 LQKENI. CDR3 size: 14 residues.

J is TRBJ1-1 and V is TRBV6-5; D is ambiguous. The V and J ends lost 5 bases and 0 bases respectively, with 10 bases between them. CDR1 is MNHEY and CDR2 is SVGAGI in the germline V gene. The CDR3 has 14 amino acids. CDR3 protein: CASSLQALNTEAFF. The CDR3 bases are TGTGCCAGCAGTCTCCAGGCTTTGAACACTGAAGCTTTCTTT.

The CDR3: CASSVRTGGQYNEQFF. The CDR3 DNA sequence: TGCGCCAGCAGCGTGCGGACAGGAGGTCAATACAATGAGCAGTTCTTC. The chain joins TRBV4-1 to TRBJ2-1; 7 bases align to TRBD1. After removal of 5 bases from V and 4 bases from J, the junction contained 11 bases not matched to a gene. Germline V gene data show CDR1 as MGHRA and CDR2 as YSYEKL. The CDR3 runs to 16 residues.

The genes are TRBV4-2 and TRBJ1-2, with 9 positions matching TRBD1. This CDR3 has 14 residues. Germline V gene sequence: CDR1 LGHNA, CDR2 YNFKEQ. The ends lost 5 bases at V and 3 bases at J; junction bases unmatched: 4. The CDR3 DNA is TGTGCCAGCAGCTTCCGACAGGGGGACTATGGCTACACCTTC. This translates into CASSFRQGDYGYTF.